This T cell receptor (beta chain) was recovered during a study of blood T cell repertoires in COVID-19 (TCRdb year 2020). A note on the overall study: The collaborator samples originated in the United States, Italy and Spain and spanned the acute and convalescent phases of COVID-19. The dataset comprised deeply sampled blood TCRbeta repertoires from subjects exposed to, actively infected with, or recovered from COVID-19. The repertoires were released in a freely available public database meant as a resource for research on the immune response to SARS-CoV-2. The sample metadata nearly always contained a de-identified subject ID, COVID-19 status, age in years and sex. Samples came from the ongoing ImmuneRACE study (first 160 participants) plus 1,254 subjects from 6 global collaborators. Where available, HLA class I and class II types were taken from metadata supplied by the sample provider and were not determined by assay-based typing. The prospective study material was composed of cDNA or gDNA derived from T cells, B-cell-depleted T cells, or PBMCs.

Measured from the cysteine to the phenylalanine, the CDR3 is 19 residues long. Here the CDR3 DNA is all that survives: 57 bases in frame from base 1. V is pared back by 2 bases and J by 0 bases, with 20 bases lying between the germline termini. CDR1 and CDR2, looked up from the germline V gene, are SGHTS and YDEGEE. TCRbeta CDR3 regions were amplified from genomic DNA by means of the immunoSEQ Assay, a bias-controlled multiplex PCR. Concerning the study's data processing: Within the assay, amplification of reference gene primers was used to estimate how many nucleated cells each sample contained. Sequence reads were collapsed and filtered to measure the absolute abundance of every unique TCRbeta CDR3 rearrangement. For each sample, productive Simpson clonality was calculated as the square root of Simpson's diversity index across productive rearrangements. The clones in this table, taken by TCRdb from immuneACCESS, are in-frame only. Not every clone is retained; where verified, under half of the shortfall comes from an unresolved V gene, and the cause of the rest is unknown. V and J calls and clone size come straight from that table; D and trimming were deduced from the DNA. The sample records 140,000 to 150,000 clones, around 84% of which are singletons. The ten biggest clones cover about 5% of the sample.

On the study overall, not on this receptor specifically: How much clinical and demographic metadata was included differed by source and by participant, and the metadata was provided uncurated.

Details on this clone: Its binding antigen is unknown. Base quality data are lacking; no much larger clone is found one base away.

Each collaborating institution followed its own protocols to collect whole blood in K2EDTA tubes. For TCRbeta analysis, collaborators shipped samples as frozen whole blood, isolated PBMCs, or DNA extracted from either of those sample types. Sequenced material: peripheral blood. The source is a human donor in a cohort sampled during active COVID-19. The chain joins TRBV5-8 to TRBJ2-2; tentative D gene TRBD1, with 6 bases matching. The DNA reads as follows: TGTGCCAGCAGCTTCCGACCTTGGTACCGGACAGCGAACACCGGGGAGCTGTTTTTT. This sequence encodes CASSFRPWYRTANTGELFF. Where the CDR3 stops, the reference TRBV5-8 and TRBJ2-2 genes take over; the full variable domain is EAGVTQSPTHLIKTRGQQATLRCSPISGHTSVYWYQQALGLGLQFLLWYDEGEERNRGNFPPRFSGRQFPNYSSELNVNALELEDSALYLCASSFRPWYRTANTGELFFGEGSRLTVL.